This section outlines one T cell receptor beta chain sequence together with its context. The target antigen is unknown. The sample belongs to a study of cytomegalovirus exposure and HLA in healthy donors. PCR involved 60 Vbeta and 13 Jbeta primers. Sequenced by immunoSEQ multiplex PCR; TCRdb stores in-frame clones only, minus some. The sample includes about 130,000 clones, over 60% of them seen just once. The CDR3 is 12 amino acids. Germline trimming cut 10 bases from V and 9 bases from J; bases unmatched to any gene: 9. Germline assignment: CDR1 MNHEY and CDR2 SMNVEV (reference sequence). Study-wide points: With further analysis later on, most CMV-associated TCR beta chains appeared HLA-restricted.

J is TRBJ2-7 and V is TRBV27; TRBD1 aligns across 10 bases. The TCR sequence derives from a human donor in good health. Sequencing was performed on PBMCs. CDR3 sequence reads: CATSTGGAGQYF. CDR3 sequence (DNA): TGTGCCACCTCGACAGGGGGCGCGGGGCAGTACTTC.